Listed here are 3 T cell receptor beta chains from one sample, sequenced in a study of shared clonotypes between healthy human individuals. Sequencing used immunoSEQ multiplex PCR; TCRdb keeps in-frame clones, though not all of them. This table holds millions of clones, 85% to 95% found once. Sequenced material: naive CD4+ T cells sorted from blood. As to subset: CD45RA+ positively selected. These receptors were obtained from a man between 18 and 29 years old in good health.

This chain uses TRBV2 with TRBJ1-5, with TRBD1 identical over 12 bases. V lost 6 bases, J lost 6 bases, and 12 bases stayed unmatched. CDR3 length equals 17 residues. Germline CDR1 SNHLY, CDR2 FYNNEI. The CDR3 loop is CASRPGQGAIASQPQHF. The CDR3 nucleotides are TGTGCCAGCAGGCCGGGACAGGGGGCTATCGCGAGTCAGCCCCAGCATTTT.

The gene calls are TRBV5-1 and TRBJ2-1; 10 bases are a match to TRBD2. Trimming removed 4 bases from V and 5 bases from J; junction bases left unmatched: 6. CDR1 SGHRS and CDR2 YFSETQ come from the germline V gene. The CDR3 covers 15 residues. The CDR3 DNA reads TGCGCCAGCAGCACCCTAGCGGGGGACAACAATGAGCAGTTCTTC. Protein product: CASSTLAGDNNEQFF.

This chain uses TRBV9 with TRBJ2-2, with D possibly being TRBD1 or TRBD2 (6 bases each). CDR1 is SGDLS and CDR2 is YYNGEE in the germline V gene. V lost 0 bases, J lost 2 bases, and 20 bases lay in between. There are 19 residues in the CDR3. CDR3 DNA sequence: TGTGCCAGCAGCGTAGCTACGAGGAGAGGGGGGTCAAACACCGGGGAGCTGTTTTTT. Its translation is CASSVATRRGGSNTGELFF.